The source of this T cell receptor (beta chain) is a study of regulatory T cells in long-lasting Graves disease. The CDR3 loop spans 15 amino acids. Trimming removed 0 bases at V and 5 bases at J, with 11 bases between. This clonotype was picked up many times. HTBI primers from iRepertoire and Arm-PCR of CDR3 regions yielded the TCR beta libraries. TCRdb reanalysed the multiplex PCR reads using MiXCR and keeps one entry per CDR3 protein. Here the sample spans hundreds of thousands of distinct CDR3 sequences, about 18% being singletons. Time point meaning: newly diagnosed GD, antithyroid drugs for less than 3 months. The TCR library was made from RNA extracted from PBMCs.

The material sequenced was peripheral blood mononuclear cells (PBMCs), taken at new diagnosis, from a patient treated with antithyroid drugs. The chain recombines TRBV12-3 or TRBV12-4 with TRBJ2-1; TRBD2 might be the D (6 bases). The source is a female donor with Graves disease. In DNA form, the CDR3 reads TGTGCCAGCAGTTTAGCGGCGGGACGACACAATGAGCAGTTCTTC. It yields the protein CASSLAAGRHNEQFF.